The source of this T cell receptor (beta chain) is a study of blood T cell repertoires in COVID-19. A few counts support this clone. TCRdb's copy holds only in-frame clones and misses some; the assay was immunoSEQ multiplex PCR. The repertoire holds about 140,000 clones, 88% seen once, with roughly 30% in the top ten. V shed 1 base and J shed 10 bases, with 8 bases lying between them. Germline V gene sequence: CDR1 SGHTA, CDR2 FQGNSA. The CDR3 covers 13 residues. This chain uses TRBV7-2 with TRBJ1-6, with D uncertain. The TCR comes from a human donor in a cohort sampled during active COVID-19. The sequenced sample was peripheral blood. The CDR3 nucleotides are TGTGCCAGCAGCTTAGACCGGGTATCACCCCTCCACTTT. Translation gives CASSLDRVSPLHF.